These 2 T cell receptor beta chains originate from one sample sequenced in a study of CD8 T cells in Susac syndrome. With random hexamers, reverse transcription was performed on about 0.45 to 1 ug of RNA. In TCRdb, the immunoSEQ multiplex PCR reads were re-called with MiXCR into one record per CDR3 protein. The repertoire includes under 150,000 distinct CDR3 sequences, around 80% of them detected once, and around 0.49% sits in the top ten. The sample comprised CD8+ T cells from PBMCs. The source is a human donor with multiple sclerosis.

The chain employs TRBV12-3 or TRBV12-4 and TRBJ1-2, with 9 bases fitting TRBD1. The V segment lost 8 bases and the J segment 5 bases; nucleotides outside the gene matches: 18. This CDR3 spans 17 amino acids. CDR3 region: CASQSTGWTGVKYGYTF. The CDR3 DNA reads TGTGCCAGCCAATCAACCGGATGGACAGGGGTGAAATATGGCTACACCTTC.

Here the CDR3 DNA reads TGTGCCAGTACAATCGGGGGGACACAAGCTTTCTTT. Amino acid sequence: CASTIGGTQAFF. J is TRBJ1-1 and V is TRBV19, with D perhaps TRBD1 (6 bases). Trimming left V 7 bases short and J 9 bases short, with 15 bases between. Germline lookup yields CDR1 LNHDA and CDR2 SQIVND (reference sequence). The CDR3 contains 12 residues.